The 17 T cell receptor beta chains presented below share a single source sample, sequenced in a study of cytomegalovirus exposure and HLA in healthy donors. In the PCR, 60 Vbeta and 13 Jbeta primers were used. TCRdb keeps only in-frame clones here, not all; method: immunoSEQ multiplex PCR. The sample includes some 110,000 clones. The sequencing input was PBMCs. These receptors were taken from a man younger than 40 in good health and CMV-seronegative.

The chain recombines TRBV9 with TRBJ2-7; 7 bases agree with TRBD1. The CDR3 has 15 residues. V dropped 4 bases and J dropped 0; count of bases not matched to a gene: 7. Germline V CDR1 and CDR2: SGDLS, YYNGEE. The CDR3: CASSPQGVVSYEQYF. The DNA of the CDR3 is TGTGCCAGCAGCCCCCAGGGGGTAGTCTCCTACGAGCAGTACTTC.

This sequence joins TRBV13 and TRBJ1-2; possible D gene TRBD1, 5 bases. V was clipped by 3 bases and J by 4 bases, with 9 bases between them. This CDR3 has 13 amino acids. Looked up from germline, CDR1 is PRHDT and CDR2 is FYEKMQ (reference sequence). DNA of the CDR3: TGTGCCAGCAGCTTCCAGGGCTCCTATGGCTACACCTTC. This translates into CASSFQGSYGYTF.

The CDR3, as DNA: TGTGCCAGCAGACGGGAGACCGGGACAGGTGTCGGGGAGCTGTTTTTT. This gives the protein CASRRETGTGVGELFF. V is TRBV5-6 and J is TRBJ2-2, with TRBD1 matching over 8 bases. The germline gives CDR1 SGHDT, CDR2 YYEEEE. The J segment lost 7 bases and the V segment lost 5 bases, leaving 13 bases of the junction unmatched. The CDR3 is 16 amino acids. The entire variable domain, with the rest obtained from reference TRBV5-6 and TRBJ2-2, is as follows: DAGVTQSPTHLIKTRGQQVTLRCSPKSGHDTVSWYQQALGQGPQFIFQYYEEEERQRGNFPDRFSGHQFPNYSSELNVNALLLGDSALYLCASRRETGTGVGELFFGEGSRLTVL.

The genes are TRBV18 and TRBJ2-5; TRBD2 matches at 8 bases. With V trimmed by 6 bases and J by 3 bases, 9 bases remained unmatched. Germline-derived CDR1 and CDR2 are KGHSH and LQKENI. The CDR3 sequence is 15 residues long. Here the CDR3 DNA reads TGTGCCAGCTCCTACAATAGCGGGGTTGAAGAGACCCAGTACTTC. Translating it yields CASSYNSGVEETQYF.

The rearrangement joins TRBV2 to TRBJ1-2; 12 bases are shared with TRBD1. Germline loops: CDR1 SNHLY, CDR2 FYNNEI. The length of the CDR3 is 16 residues. The V and J ends lost 6 bases and 7 bases, in that order; junction bases with no gene match: 12. The CDR3, as DNA: TGTGCCAGCAGGCCGGGACAGGGGGCCCTCCTTCGTGGCTACACCTTC. This encodes CASRPGQGALLRGYTF.

V gene TRBV7-6 combines with J gene TRBJ2-7, with 8 bases identical to TRBD1. V shed 4 bases and J 3 bases; nucleotides not matched to a gene: 8. Germline CDR1 reads SGHVS; CDR2 reads FNYEAQ. The CDR3 contains 15 residues. The CDR3 region is CASSSTGTGFYEQYF. The CDR3 DNA reads as TGTGCCAGCAGCTCAACCGGGACAGGATTCTACGAGCAGTACTTC.

The chain uses TRBV5-1 and TRBJ1-2; 7 bases fit TRBD1. The CDR3 is 14 residues long. Germline V gene data show CDR1 as SGHRS and CDR2 as YFSETQ. Germline trimming cut 7 bases from V and 5 bases from J; bases unmatched to any gene: 11. The CDR3 sequence: CASLSDRDDYGYTF. In nucleotides, the CDR3 is TGCGCCAGCCTCAGCGACAGGGATGATTATGGCTACACCTTC. The full variable domain, in which reference TRBV5-1 and TRBJ1-2 provide the parts outside the CDR3, is KAGVTQTPRYLIKTRGQQVTLSCSPISGHRSVSWYQQTPGQGLQFLFEYFSETQRNKGNFPGRFSGRQFSNSRSEMNVSTLELGDSALYLCASLSDRDDYGYTFGSGTRLTVV.

The rearrangement joins TRBV19 to TRBJ2-7; 13 bases match TRBD2. CDR1 LNHDA and CDR2 SQIVND come from the germline V gene (reference sequence). The V gene end was trimmed by 1 base and the J gene end by 3 bases; junction bases not matched to a gene: 6. CDR3 length: 17 amino acids. The CDR3 spells CASSIVFGLAGDYEQYF. The CDR3 coding sequence is TGTGCCAGTAGTATAGTCTTTGGACTAGCGGGGGACTACGAGCAGTACTTC.

The V gene is TRBV6-5, the J gene TRBJ2-1; D remains unclear. Trimming took 2 bases from V and 7 from J, leaving 15 bases between them. The CDR3 runs 15 residues. From germline, CDR1 is MNHEY and CDR2 SVGAGI. The CDR3 is CASSYDSAVPNEQFF. In nucleotides, the CDR3 is TGTGCCAGCAGTTACGACTCGGCGGTACCTAATGAGCAGTTCTTC.

This chain connects TRBV5-5 to TRBJ2-2; D possibly corresponds to TRBD2 (5 bases). CDR3 length equals 11 residues. The V end was cut by 2 bases, the J end by 12 bases, with 8 bases between. Germline values: CDR1 SGHKS, CDR2 YYEKEE (reference sequence). The CDR3: CASSFPGKLFF. CDR3 coding DNA: TGTGCCAGCAGCTTTCCGGGGAAGCTGTTTTTT.

The chain uses TRBV7-6 and TRBJ2-2; 9 bases map to TRBD2. J gave up 2 bases and V 1 base, and 5 bases lay outside the gene matches. The CDR3 totals 17 residues. Germline V gene data show CDR1 as SGHVS and CDR2 as FNYEAQ. The CDR3 reads CASSLVRRGGNTGELFF. The CDR3 DNA sequence: TGTGCCAGCAGCTTAGTCCGGCGGGGGGGTAACACCGGGGAGCTGTTTTTT.

In regard to this clone: Other DNA variants within this sample encode the same CDR3. The genes are TRBV7-6 and TRBJ1-4; 10 bases fit TRBD1. CDR1 and CDR2 (germline): SGHVS, FNYEAQ. Trimming at V came to 5 bases and at J to 6 bases, leaving 3 bases not matched to a gene. This CDR3 has 14 amino acids. The CDR3 DNA is TGTGCCAGCAGCCTTGGGACAGGGGATGAAAAACTGTTTTTT. Translating gives CASSLGTGDEKLFF.

This chain connects TRBV28 to TRBJ1-4, with D hard to call. Germline V CDR1 and CDR2: MDHEN, SYDVKM. This CDR3 has 15 residues. The V end lost 5 bases, the J end lost 7 bases, and 17 bases lay between the germline ends. The DNA for the CDR3 is TGTGCCAGCAGTCCGAACAGATTTTCAAGTGAAAAACTGTTTTTT. This translates into CASSPNRFSSEKLFF.

The V and J genes are TRBV28 and TRBJ2-5; 15 nucleotides line up with TRBD2. CDR3 size: 17 residues. Losses at the gene ends were 5 bases for V and 2 bases for J; bases not matched to a gene: 6. Germline V gives CDR1 MDHEN, CDR2 SYDVKM. Here the CDR3 DNA reads TGTGCCAGCAGTCCCGGGACTAGCGGGGGGTTTCAAGAGACCCAGTACTTC. Translating it yields CASSPGTSGGFQETQYF.

V usage is TRBV10-3 and J usage is TRBJ1-2; 7 nucleotides line up with TRBD1. CDR3 length equals 15 residues. Germline assignment: CDR1 ENHRY and CDR2 SYGVKD. The V gene end was trimmed by 4 bases and the J gene end by 1 base; junction bases not matched to a gene: 6. CDR3 residues: CAISVGTALNYGYTF. CDR3 in DNA: TGTGCCATCAGTGTCGGGACAGCCCTTAACTATGGCTACACCTTC.

The chain joins TRBV2 to TRBJ2-1, with 7 bases aligning to TRBD2. V shed 11 bases and J 5 bases; nucleotides not matched to a gene: 0. Germline CDR1 is SNHLY and CDR2 is FYNNEI. The CDR3 spans 10 residues. The CDR3 sequence: CAGGDNEQFF. CDR3 DNA sequence: TGTGCCGGGGGGGACAATGAGCAGTTCTTC.

The V and J genes are TRBV25-1 and TRBJ1-6, with TRBD1 as a possible D gene (6 bases). CDR1 and CDR2 (germline): MGHDK, SYGVNS. Between the trimmed V and J ends, which lost 7 bases and 8 bases, there was a span of 18 bases. The CDR3 has 15 residues. CDR3 nucleotides: TGTGCCAGCACCCCCGGGGCAGGGGCTGATTCACCCCTCCACTTT. Protein sequence: CASTPGAGADSPLHF. Complete variable domain (other parts from reference TRBV25-1 and TRBJ1-6): EADIYQTPRYLVIGTGKKITLECSQTMGHDKMYWYQQDPGMELHLIHYSYGVNSTEKGDLSSESTVSRIRTEHFPLTLESARPSHTSQYLCASTPGAGADSPLHFGNGTRLTVT.